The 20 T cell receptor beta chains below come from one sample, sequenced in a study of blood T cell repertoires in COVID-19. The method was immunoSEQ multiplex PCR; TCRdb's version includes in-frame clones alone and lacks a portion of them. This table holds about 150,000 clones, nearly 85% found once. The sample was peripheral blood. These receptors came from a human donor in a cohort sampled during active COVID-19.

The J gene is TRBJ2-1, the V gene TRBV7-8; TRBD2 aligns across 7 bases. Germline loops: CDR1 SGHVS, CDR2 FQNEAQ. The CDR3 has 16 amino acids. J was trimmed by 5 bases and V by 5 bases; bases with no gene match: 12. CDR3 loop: CASSSRVPSGDNEQFF. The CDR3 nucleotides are TGTGCCAGCAGCAGTAGGGTCCCTAGCGGTGACAATGAGCAGTTCTTC.

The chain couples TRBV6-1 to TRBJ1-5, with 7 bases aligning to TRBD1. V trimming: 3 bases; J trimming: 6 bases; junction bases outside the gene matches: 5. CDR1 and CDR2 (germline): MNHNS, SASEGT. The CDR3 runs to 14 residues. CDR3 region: CASSDETGSQPQHF. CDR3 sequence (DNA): TGTGCCAGCAGTGACGAGACAGGGAGTCAGCCCCAGCATTTT.

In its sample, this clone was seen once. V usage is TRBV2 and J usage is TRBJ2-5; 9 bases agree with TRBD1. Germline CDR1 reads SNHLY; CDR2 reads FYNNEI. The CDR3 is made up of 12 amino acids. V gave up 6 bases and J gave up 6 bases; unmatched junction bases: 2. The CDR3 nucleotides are TGTGCCAGCAGGGACAGGGGACAGACCCAGTACTTC. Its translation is CASRDRGQTQYF.

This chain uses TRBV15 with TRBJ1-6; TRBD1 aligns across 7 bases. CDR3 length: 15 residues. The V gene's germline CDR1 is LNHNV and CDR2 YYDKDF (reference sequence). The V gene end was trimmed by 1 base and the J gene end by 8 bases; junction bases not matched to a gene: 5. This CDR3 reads CATSRAGQAYSPLHF. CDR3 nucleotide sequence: TGTGCCACCAGCAGAGCCGGACAGGCGTATTCACCCCTCCACTTT. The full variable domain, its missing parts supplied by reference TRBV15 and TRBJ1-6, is DAMVIQNPRYQVTQFGKPVTLSCSQTLNHNVMYWYQQKSSQAPKLLFHYYDKDFNNEADTPDNFQSRRPNTSFCFLDIRSPGLGDTAMYLCATSRAGQAYSPLHFGNGTRLTVT.

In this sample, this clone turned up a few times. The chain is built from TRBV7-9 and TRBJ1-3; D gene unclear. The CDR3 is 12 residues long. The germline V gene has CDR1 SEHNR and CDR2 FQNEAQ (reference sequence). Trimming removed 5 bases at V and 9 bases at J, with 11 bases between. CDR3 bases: TGTGCCAGCAGCCCGCCTCGAGGCACCATATATTTT. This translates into CASSPPRGTIYF.

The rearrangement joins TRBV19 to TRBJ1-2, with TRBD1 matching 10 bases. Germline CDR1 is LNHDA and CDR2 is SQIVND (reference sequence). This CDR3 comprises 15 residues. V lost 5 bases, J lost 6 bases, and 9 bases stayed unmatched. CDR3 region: CASSVFGTGVDGYTF. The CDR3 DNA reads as TGTGCCAGTAGTGTTTTCGGGACAGGGGTGGATGGCTACACCTTC.

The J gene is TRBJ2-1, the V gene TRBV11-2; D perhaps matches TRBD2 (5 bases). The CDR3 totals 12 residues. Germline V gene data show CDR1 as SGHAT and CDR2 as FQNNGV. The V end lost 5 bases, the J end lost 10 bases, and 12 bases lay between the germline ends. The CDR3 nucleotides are TGTGCCAGCAGCCACACTACGGGAGAGCAGTTCTTC. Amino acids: CASSHTTGEQFF.

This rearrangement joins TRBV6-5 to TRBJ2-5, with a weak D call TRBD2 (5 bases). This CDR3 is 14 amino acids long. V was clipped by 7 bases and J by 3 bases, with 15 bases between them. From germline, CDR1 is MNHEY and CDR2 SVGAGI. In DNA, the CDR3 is TGTGCCAGCACGGTGGGTGGAGCGGAAGAGACCCAGTACTTC. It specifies CASTVGGAEETQYF.

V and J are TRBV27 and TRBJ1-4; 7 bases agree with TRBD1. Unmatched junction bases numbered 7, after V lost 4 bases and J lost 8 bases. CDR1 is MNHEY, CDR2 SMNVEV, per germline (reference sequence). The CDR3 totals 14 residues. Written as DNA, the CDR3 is TGTGCCAGCAGTTCTTGGGACAGATCCGAAAAACTGTTTTTT. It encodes CASSSWDRSEKLFF.

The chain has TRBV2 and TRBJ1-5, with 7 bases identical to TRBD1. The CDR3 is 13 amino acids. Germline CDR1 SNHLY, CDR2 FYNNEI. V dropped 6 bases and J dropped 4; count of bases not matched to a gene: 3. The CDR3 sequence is CASSAQGNQPQHF. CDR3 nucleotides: TGTGCCAGCAGCGCACAGGGGAATCAGCCCCAGCATTTT.

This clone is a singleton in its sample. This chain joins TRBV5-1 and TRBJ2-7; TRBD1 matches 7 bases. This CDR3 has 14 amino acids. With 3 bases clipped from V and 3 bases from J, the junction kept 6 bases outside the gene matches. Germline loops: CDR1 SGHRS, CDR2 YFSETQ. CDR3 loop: CASSSDRPGYEQYF. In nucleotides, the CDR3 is TGCGCCAGCAGCTCGGACAGGCCCGGCTACGAGCAGTACTTC. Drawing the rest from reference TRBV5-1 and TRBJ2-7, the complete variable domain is KAGVTQTPRYLIKTRGQQVTLSCSPISGHRSVSWYQQTPGQGLQFLFEYFSETQRNKGNFPGRFSGRQFSNSRSEMNVSTLELGDSALYLCASSSDRPGYEQYFGPGTRLTVT.

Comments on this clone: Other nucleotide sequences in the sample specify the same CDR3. The CDR3 is CASSIAGGTGELFF. As DNA, the CDR3 is TGTGCCAGTAGTATAGCGGGAGGCACCGGGGAGCTGTTTTTT. The gene calls are TRBV19 and TRBJ2-2; 7 nucleotides align to TRBD2. V was clipped by 1 base and J by 4 bases; unmatched bases: 0. Germline V gene lookup returns CDR1 LNHDA and CDR2 SQIVND (reference sequence). The CDR3 is 14 amino acids.

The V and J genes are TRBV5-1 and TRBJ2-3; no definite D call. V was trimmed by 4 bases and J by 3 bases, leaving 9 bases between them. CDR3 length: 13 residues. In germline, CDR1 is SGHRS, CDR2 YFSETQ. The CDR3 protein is CASSPITTDTQYF. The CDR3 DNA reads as TGCGCCAGCAGCCCGATCACTACAGATACGCAGTATTTT.

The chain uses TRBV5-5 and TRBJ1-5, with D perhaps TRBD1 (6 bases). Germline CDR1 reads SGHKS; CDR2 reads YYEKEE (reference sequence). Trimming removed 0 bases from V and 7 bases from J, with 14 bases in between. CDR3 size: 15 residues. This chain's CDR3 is CASSLGAGTNQPQHF. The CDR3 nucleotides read TGTGCCAGCAGCTTGGGGGCAGGGACAAACCAGCCCCAGCATTTT.

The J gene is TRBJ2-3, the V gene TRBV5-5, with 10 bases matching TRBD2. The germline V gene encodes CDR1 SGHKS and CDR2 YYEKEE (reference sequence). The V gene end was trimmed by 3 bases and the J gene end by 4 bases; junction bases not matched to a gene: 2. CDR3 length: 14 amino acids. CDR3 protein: CASSSGLAPDTQYF. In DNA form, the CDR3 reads TGTGCCAGCAGCTCGGGACTAGCGCCAGATACGCAGTATTTT.

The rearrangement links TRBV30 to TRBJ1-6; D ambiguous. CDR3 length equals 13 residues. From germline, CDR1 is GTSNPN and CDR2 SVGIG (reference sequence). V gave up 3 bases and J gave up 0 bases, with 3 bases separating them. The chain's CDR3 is CAWRSSYNSPLHF. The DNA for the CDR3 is TGTGCCTGGAGGAGCTCCTATAATTCACCCCTCCACTTT. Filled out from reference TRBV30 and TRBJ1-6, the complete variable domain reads SQTIHQWPATLVQPVGSPLSLECTVEGTSNPNLYWYRQAAGRGLQLLFYSVGIGQISSEVPQNLSASRPQDRQFILSSKKLLLSDSGFYLCAWRSSYNSPLHFGNGTRLTVT.

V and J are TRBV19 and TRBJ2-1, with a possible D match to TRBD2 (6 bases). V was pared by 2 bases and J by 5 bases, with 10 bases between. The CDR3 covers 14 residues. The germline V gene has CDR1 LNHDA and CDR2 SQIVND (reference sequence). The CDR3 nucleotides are TGTGCCAGTAGTATACAAGGACTAAACAATGAGCAGTTCTTC. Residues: CASSIQGLNNEQFF.

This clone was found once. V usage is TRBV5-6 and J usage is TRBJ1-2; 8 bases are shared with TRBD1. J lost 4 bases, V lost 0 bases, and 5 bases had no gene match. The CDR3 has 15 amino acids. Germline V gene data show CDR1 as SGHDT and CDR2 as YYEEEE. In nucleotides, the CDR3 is TGTGCCAGCAGCTTGGTGGGACAGGATTTCTATGGCTACACCTTC. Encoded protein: CASSLVGQDFYGYTF.

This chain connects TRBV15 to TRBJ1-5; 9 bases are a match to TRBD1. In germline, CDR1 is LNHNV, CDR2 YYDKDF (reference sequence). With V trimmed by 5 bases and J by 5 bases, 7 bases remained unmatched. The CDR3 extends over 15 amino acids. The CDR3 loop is CATSRGDRDDQPQHF. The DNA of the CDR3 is TGTGCCACCAGCCGGGGGGACAGGGACGATCAGCCCCAGCATTTT.

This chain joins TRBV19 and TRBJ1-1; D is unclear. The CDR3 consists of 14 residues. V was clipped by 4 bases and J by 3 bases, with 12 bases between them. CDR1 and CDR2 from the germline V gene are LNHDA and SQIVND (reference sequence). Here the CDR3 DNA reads TGTGCCAGTAGTAGAGGAGGGAGGGACACTGAAGCTTTCTTT. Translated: CASSRGGRDTEAFF.